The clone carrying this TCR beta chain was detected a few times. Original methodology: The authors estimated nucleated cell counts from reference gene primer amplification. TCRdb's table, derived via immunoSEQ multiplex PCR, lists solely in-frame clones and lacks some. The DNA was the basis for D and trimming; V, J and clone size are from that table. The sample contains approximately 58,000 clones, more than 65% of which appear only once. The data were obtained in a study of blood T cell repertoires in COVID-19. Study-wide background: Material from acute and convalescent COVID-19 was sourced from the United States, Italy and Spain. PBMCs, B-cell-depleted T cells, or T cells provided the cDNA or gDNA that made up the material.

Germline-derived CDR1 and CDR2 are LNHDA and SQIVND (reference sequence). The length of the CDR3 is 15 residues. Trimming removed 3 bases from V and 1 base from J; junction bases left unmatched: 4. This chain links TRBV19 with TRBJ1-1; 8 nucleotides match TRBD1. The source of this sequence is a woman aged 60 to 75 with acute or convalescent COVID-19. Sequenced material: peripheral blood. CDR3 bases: TGTGCCAGTAGTATCCTCGGACAGGGGAACACTGAAGCTTTCTTT. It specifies CASSILGQGNTEAFF.